A few counts support the clone carrying this TCR beta chain. This sample stems from a study of blood T cell repertoires in COVID-19. Losses at the gene ends were 6 bases for V and 4 bases for J; bases not matched to a gene: 12. CDR1 and CDR2 from the germline V gene are SQVTM and ANQGSEA. The CDR3 contains 14 residues. TCRdb's copy holds only in-frame clones and misses some; the assay was immunoSEQ multiplex PCR. The sample includes 150,000 to 200,000 clones, approximately 80% of them seen just once. The rearrangement joins TRBV29-1 to TRBJ2-7; TRBD1 matches at 7 bases. The sample was PBMCs or T cells enriched from blood (not recorded which). The TCR comes from a man in his fifties or sixties who had recovered from COVID-19. This chain's CDR3 is CSVRPKTGMYEQYF. CDR3 sequence (DNA): TGCAGCGTCCGACCTAAGACAGGGATGTACGAGCAGTACTTC.